The rows below give T cell receptor beta chains drawn from one sample of a study of blood T cell repertoires in COVID-19. Profiled with immunoSEQ multiplex PCR; TCRdb holds only in-frame clones, not every one. The profile shows 100,000 to 150,000 clones, 70% to 90% of them singletons. The sequencing sample was made of peripheral blood. Source of these receptors: a man between 45 and 60 years old with acute or convalescent COVID-19. The CDR3 runs from the conserved cysteine through the conserved F or W. D genes are given only for firm matches. A clone size is listed for some rows: how often the clone was seen (once, few, many), or a class if it is expanded.

v_call,d_call,clone_size,j_call,cdr3_aa,cdr3_nt
TRBV5-1,NA,once,TRBJ1-1,CASSFFPGFTEAFF,TGCGCCAGCAGCTTCTTTCCAGGGTTTACTGAAGCTTTCTTT
TRBV19,NA,NA,TRBJ2-7,CASSMVAGSDPYEQYF,TGTGCCAGTAGTATGGTTGCGGGCAGCGATCCCTACGAGCAGTACTTC
TRBV14,TRBD1,NA,TRBJ2-5,CASSQPGQPYQETQYF,TGTGCCAGCAGCCAACCGGGACAGCCTTACCAAGAGACCCAGTACTTC
TRBV6-5,TRBD1,few,TRBJ1-1,CATDQTGEAFF,TGTGCCACAGACCAGACAGGGGAAGCTTTCTTT
TRBV5-1,TRBD2,NA,TRBJ2-3,CASSSTSGGPDTQYF,TGCGCCAGCAGCTCGACTAGCGGGGGACCAGATACGCAGTATTTT
TRBV3-1/TRBV3-2,TRBD1,NA,TRBJ2-7,CASSLGTGQYF,TGTGCCAGCAGCCTGGGGACAGGGCAGTACTTC
TRBV29-1,NA,NA,TRBJ2-1,CSVTGLGNEQFF,TGCAGCGTGACAGGTTTGGGAAATGAGCAGTTCTTC
TRBV11-3,NA,NA,TRBJ2-3,CASSLGRIPGADTQYF,TGTGCCAGCAGCTTAGGACGGATACCGGGAGCAGATACGCAGTATTTT
TRBV5-4,NA,NA,TRBJ2-2,CASSLYTGIFSTGELFF,TGTGCCAGCAGCTTATATACCGGGATCTTTTCAACCGGGGAGCTGTTTTTT
TRBV5-4,TRBD1,NA,TRBJ1-3,CASSFEGASGNTIYF,TGTGCCAGCAGCTTCGAGGGGGCGTCTGGAAACACCATATATTTT
TRBV7-3,NA,NA,TRBJ1-1,CASSPYFTEAFF,TGTGCCAGCAGCCCTTACTTTACTGAAGCTTTCTTT
TRBV9,NA,NA,TRBJ1-1,CASSVVGGVGTEAFF,TGTGCCAGCAGCGTAGTCGGGGGAGTCGGCACTGAAGCTTTCTTT
TRBV19,NA,once,TRBJ1-4,CASSISGNEKLFF,TGTGCCAGTAGTATCAGCGGTAATGAAAAACTGTTTTTT
TRBV10-3,TRBD2,NA,TRBJ2-1,CAISGIGRAYEQFF,TGTGCCATCAGTGGGATCGGGAGGGCATATGAGCAGTTCTTC
TRBV5-1,TRBD1,NA,TRBJ1-6,CASSWTGGGSPLHF,TGCGCCAGCAGCTGGACAGGGGGTGGGTCACCCCTCCACTTT
TRBV28,TRBD2,NA,TRBJ2-1,CASSPGLAGNYGLNEQFF,TGTGCCAGCAGCCCGGGACTAGCGGGAAACTATGGATTAAATGAGCAGTTCTTC
TRBV3-1/TRBV3-2,NA,NA,TRBJ1-2,CASSQEAADSNYGYTF,TGTGCCAGCAGCCAAGAGGCCGCAGACTCCAACTATGGCTACACCTTC
TRBV9,NA,NA,TRBJ1-2,CASSPRITAFYGYTF,TGTGCCAGCAGCCCACGTATAACAGCCTTCTATGGCTACACCTTC
TRBV11-2,NA,NA,TRBJ1-1,CASSLYAAEAFF,TGTGCCAGCAGCTTATATGCGGCAGAAGCTTTCTTT
TRBV12-5,TRBD1,NA,TRBJ2-1,CASARQGAGNEQFF,TGTGCTAGTGCTCGACAGGGGGCAGGGAATGAGCAGTTCTTC
TRBV27,TRBD1,NA,TRBJ1-1,CASSRDRGPTEAFF,TGTGCCAGCAGTCGGGACAGGGGTCCTACTGAAGCTTTCTTT
TRBV5-1,TRBD2,NA,TRBJ2-1,CASSVGPAGGAYNEQFF,TGCGCCAGCAGCGTAGGGCCAGCGGGAGGGGCCTACAATGAGCAGTTCTTC
TRBV5-6,TRBD1,NA,TRBJ1-2,CASGLGQNYGYTF,TGTGCCAGCGGCCTGGGACAGAACTATGGCTACACCTTC
TRBV5-8,NA,NA,TRBJ1-4,CASSPIEAEGDEKLFF,TGTGCCAGCAGCCCCATTGAGGCAGAGGGAGATGAAAAACTGTTTTTT
TRBV5-1,TRBD1,NA,TRBJ1-3,CASSSGTVNSGNTIYF,TGCGCCAGCAGCTCCGGGACAGTCAACTCTGGAAACACCATATATTTT
TRBV28,NA,few,TRBJ2-2,CASSPLTGPNTGKLFF,TGTGCCAGCAGTCCGTTGACAGGTCCTAACACCGGGAAGCTGTTTTTT
TRBV3-1/TRBV3-2,NA,once,TRBJ2-3,CASSQDRSDTQYF,TGTGCCAGCAGCCAAGACAGATCAGATACGCAGTATTTT
TRBV19,TRBD1,NA,TRBJ1-2,CASSSQGTGINYGYTF,TGTGCCAGTAGTTCTCAAGGGACAGGAATTAACTATGGCTACACCTTC
TRBV27,TRBD1,NA,TRBJ1-5,CASSTGTGARNQPQHF,TGTGCCAGCAGTACAGGGACAGGGGCGAGGAATCAGCCCCAGCATTTT
TRBV5-6,NA,NA,TRBJ1-2,CASSSRRSVYGYTF,TGTGCCAGCAGCTCGCGACGGAGTGTCTATGGCTACACCTTC
TRBV18,TRBD1,NA,TRBJ2-5,CASSPLGQGRVGETQYF,TGTGCCAGCTCACCCCTGGGACAGGGCCGTGTAGGAGAGACCCAGTACTTC
TRBV21-1,NA,NA,TRBJ2-7,CQLAGGVAYAEQYF,TGTCAACTAGCGGGAGGGGTGGCATATGCGGAGCAGTACTTC
TRBV19,TRBD2,NA,TRBJ2-2,CASSISLGTSGGPTGELFF,TGTGCCAGTAGTATTAGCCTTGGGACTAGCGGGGGGCCAACCGGGGAGCTGTTTTTT
TRBV6-2/TRBV6-3,NA,NA,TRBJ1-2,CASSYSGEGYTF,TGTGCCAGCAGTTATTCAGGGGAAGGCTACACCTTC
TRBV10-1,NA,NA,TRBJ2-3,CASSENPAWGFEGDTQYF,TGCGCCAGCAGTGAGAATCCCGCTTGGGGATTTGAGGGAGATACGCAGTATTTT
TRBV11-2,NA,NA,TRBJ1-1,CASSLVGGKGTEAFF,TGTGCCAGCAGCTTAGTTGGGGGGAAAGGCACTGAAGCTTTCTTT
TRBV18,NA,NA,TRBJ1-1,CASSALGALGTEAFF,TGTGCCAGCTCAGCACTGGGGGCGCTAGGCACTGAAGCTTTCTTT
TRBV29-1,NA,NA,TRBJ2-1,CSVDSGDNEQFF,TGCAGCGTTGATTCGGGGGACAATGAGCAGTTCTTC
TRBV15,TRBD1,few,TRBJ1-2,CATSRLPGQGALGYTF,TGTGCCACCAGCAGGTTACCGGGACAGGGGGCGCTCGGCTACACCTTC
TRBV27,NA,NA,TRBJ2-6,CASRLGSLGTGANVLTF,TGTGCCAGCAGGCTAGGGAGTTTAGGCACTGGGGCCAACGTCCTGACTTTC